This TCR beta chain is from a study of regulatory T cells in long-lasting Graves disease (dated by TCRdb to about 2021). Notes on the research overall: Antithyroid drugs had been taken for less than 3 months by newly diagnosed Graves' disease patients. This study used TCR sequencing and RNA sequencing of peripheral blood to compare persistent Graves' disease patients against newly diagnosed Graves' disease patients. The study took place in China and was registered as a clinical trial. A total of roughly 35 samples underwent TCR sequencing: around 13 from persistent and roughly 20 from newly diagnosed Graves' disease patients.

Germline trimming: 3 bases from V, 5 bases from J; junction bases outside gene matches: 15. Reading the germline V gene gives CDR1 SGDLS and CDR2 YYNGEE. From its cysteine to its phenylalanine, the CDR3 spans 17 amino acids. The CDR3 DNA has 51 bases and is translated from base 1. This sample's time point label indicates: newly diagnosed GD, antithyroid drugs for less than 3 months. For both TCR sequencing and RNA sequencing, RNA was extracted from PBMCs in TRIzol. The diagnosis of Graves' disease was made according to American Thyroid Association guidelines. Patients were recruited from an endocrinology department in Xi'an, China. From each patient, approximately 9.9 milliliters of peripheral blood was collected into an EDTA anticoagulant tube. Ficoll Paque Plus density gradient separation was used to isolate PBMCs, and no further T cell sorting was done. An Agilent 2100 Bioanalyzer and agarose gel were used to check RNA quality, and a NanoDrop 2000 was used to measure RNA concentration.

Results and caveats for the whole study, not just this receptor: The authors acknowledged the small sample size as a limitation that may reduce accuracy. Sequencing and analysis were limited to the TCR beta chain. Lower TCR Shannon entropy and fewer highly expanded clones were observed in persistent Graves' disease patients than in newly diagnosed patients, which suggested clonal expansion. Preferential use of TRBV28, TRBJ1-2 and TRBJ2-5 was observed in persistent disease, whereas TRBV20-1 and TRBJ2-1 were favored in newly diagnosed disease. Persistent patients shared more public clonotypes among themselves (around 3,000) than newly diagnosed patients did (approximately 970). The study examined only peripheral blood because the primary lesion, thyroid tissue, could not be accessed.

In this sample, this clonotype turned up many times. What this receptor recognizes is not known. Per-base qualities were not stored, and no clone one base away is much larger. Library creation used multiplex PCR. Sequencer: Illumina HiSeq 4000. iRepertoire HTBI primers and Arm-PCR amplification of CDR3 regions were used to construct TCR beta libraries. PCR products were gel purified before sequencing. The authors processed their data as follows. A total of fewer than 80 TRBV and some 15 TRBJ segments were identified across samples and were used for gene usage analysis of CDR3 amino acid clonotypes. COPE and FqMerger were used to merge the filtered high-quality paired reads into contigs. Contigs were aligned with BLAST to IMGT TRBV, TRBD and TRBJ reference genes, and CDR3 was defined per IMGT. Clonotypes above 0.1% frequency were classified as highly expanded clones. Shannon entropy served as the measure of repertoire diversity, while the Gini coefficient captured V-J evenness. A clonotype was considered public if more than one individual shared it. TCRdb redid the processing of the public reads, applying fastp at Q25 and MiXCR, and retained in-frame beta chains. Merged by CDR3 protein, the rows form single entries marked with the most common genes and DNA. The V and J calls follow TCRdb's processing rather than the paper's. The table for this sample lists around 400,000 distinct CDR3 sequences; approximately 16% of them were counted only once. The ten largest clones add up to approximately 7.8% of the sample.

The data also belong to a second study, concerning T cells in Graves' hyperthyroidism and ophthalmopathy. The second paper further reports: Stable Graves' hyperthyroidism was defined as no progression to ophthalmopathy during 18 months of follow-up. Hyperthyroidism patients were newly diagnosed, with disease duration under 2 months, and aged 18 to 65 years. The study excluded patients with uncontrolled infections, other autoimmune diseases, pregnancy or lactation. Diagnoses were based on clinical symptoms, serum thyroxine and TRAb, thyroid ultrasound and orbital computed tomography. The TCR CDR3 was subjected to a first round of RT-PCR using the HTBI primer set and the Qiagen OneStep RT-PCR kit. Most expanded thyroid clonotypes (frequency above 0.001) were also detected in blood, suggesting blood repertoires may reflect thyroid immune responses. A model built on a 13 V-J signature distinguished ophthalmopathy from stable hyperthyroidism, reaching 87.88% sensitivity and under 84% specificity in cross-validation and 80%/75% in testing. In validation, the model predicted progression to ophthalmopathy a median of 6.5 months before onset, with over 55% sensitivity and around 76% specificity. TCR V-J signatures able to tell the groups apart were searched for in a discovery cohort of around 95 patients, of whom about 40 had Graves' ophthalmopathy and around 56 had stable Graves' hyperthyroidism. Prospective prediction of ophthalmopathy was tested in an independent validation cohort consisting of roughly 20 hyperthyroidism patients and about 17 patients who later progressed to ophthalmopathy. The 95 to 100 discovery patients were divided at random into training and test sets in a 7:3 ratio. Thyroid tissue and blood T-cell repertoires from about six Graves' hyperthyroidism patients were also compared in the study. Following sampling, methimazole starting at 30 mg daily was given to hyperthyroidism patients, and high-dose intravenous methylprednisolone was given to ophthalmopathy patients. The libraries were constructed in a second round of multiplex PCR and then size-selected and purified. Paired-end sequencing of the libraries was performed with 100 bp reads on an Illumina HiSeq2000. SOAPnuke was used to process the raw data, throwing out any read that contained adapters or uncalled bases, had a mean Phred below 15, or lacked an exact constant-primer or identifier match. COPE v1.2.5 was used to merge the high-quality paired reads, and each unique nucleotide sequence was defined as a clonotype. MiTCR v1.1 was used to align clonotypes to the IMGT TRBV, TRBD and TRBJ reference segments. Only V-J combinations with frequency above 0.0001, covering approximately 99% of repertoires, were analysed. The TCS score was defined as the ratio of F50 (clonal expansion) to E x V (chaos), calculated using BLOSUM62-based TCRdist between CDR3 peptides within each V-J. Welch's t-statistics and random forest reduced fewer than 600 V-J features to under 15, which were used in a naive Bayes classifier (R e1071). No statistical method was used to fix the sample size in advance, and group allocation was not hidden from the investigators. According to the paper, TCR Vbeta CDR3 sequencing was carried out on 135 peripheral blood samples, which came from approximately 41 ophthalmopathy, 75 or so hyperthyroidism and roughly 17 progressor patients.

Recombination joined TRBV9 with TRBJ2-5, with 8 central nucleotides matching TRBD2. The sequenced sample was peripheral blood mononuclear cells (PBMCs), obtained at new diagnosis, from a patient treated with antithyroid drugs. This receptor was obtained from a woman aged 40 to 50 with Graves disease. Donor details come from another sample of the same person, matched by shared clones. The CDR3 has the sequence CASSAAQRSGRKETQYF. The DNA sequence follows: TGTGCCAGCAGCGCCGCCCAAAGAAGCGGGAGAAAGGAGACCCAGTACTTC.